This record looks at one T cell receptor (beta chain) sequence and its context. The data were produced by immunoSEQ multiplex PCR, yet TCRdb's version contains in-frame clones alone and is incomplete. The data contain tens of thousands of clones, around nine tenths of them singletons. The sample belongs to a study of OX40 agonist ivuxolimab in advanced cancers. In the study overall: Ivuxolimab was delivered to patients intravenously every 2 weeks at doses spanning 0.01 to 10 mg/kg. Prior anti-PD-1, anti-PD-L1 or anti-CTLA-4 therapy was allowed; over 30% had some. Head and neck, renal cell, melanoma or hepatocellular carcinoma were the cancers that dose-escalation patients had.

CDR3 length equals 16 residues. From germline, CDR1 is SGHNT and CDR2 YYREEE (reference sequence). The V gene end was trimmed by 4 bases and the J gene end by 4 bases; junction bases not matched to a gene: 7. The clonotype originates from an adult with an advanced solid tumor such as melanoma, head and neck, liver or kidney cancer. The V call is TRBV5-4, the J call TRBJ2-7, with 14 bases matching TRBD2. Sequencing used CD4+ or CD8+ T cells sorted from blood, obtained in a trial of the OX40 agonist ivuxolimab. CDR3 residues: CASSLGLAGAVYEQYF. In DNA form, the CDR3 reads TGTGCCAGCAGCCTGGGACTAGCGGGAGCGGTGTACGAGCAGTACTTC.